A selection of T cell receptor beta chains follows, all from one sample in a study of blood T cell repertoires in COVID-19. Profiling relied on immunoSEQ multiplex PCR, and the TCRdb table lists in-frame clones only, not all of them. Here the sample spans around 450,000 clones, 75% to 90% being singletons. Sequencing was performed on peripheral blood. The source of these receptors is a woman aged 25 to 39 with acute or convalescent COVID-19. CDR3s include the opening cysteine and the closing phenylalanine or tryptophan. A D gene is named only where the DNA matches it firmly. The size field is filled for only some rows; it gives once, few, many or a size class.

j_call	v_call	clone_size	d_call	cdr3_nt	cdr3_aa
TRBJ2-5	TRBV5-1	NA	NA	TGCGCCAGCAGCCCTCGGGGAGAGGCGCGTGGGGAGACCCAGTACTTC	CASSPRGEARGETQYF
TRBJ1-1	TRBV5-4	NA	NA	TGTGCCAGCAGCTCCAGGGGTAGGGGACACCCGAACACTGAAGCTTTCTTT	CASSSRGRGHPNTEAFF
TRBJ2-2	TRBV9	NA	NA	TGTGCCAGCAGCGTAGCTCTGACCGGGGAGCTGTTTTTT	CASSVALTGELFF
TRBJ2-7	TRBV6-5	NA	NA	TGTGCCAGCAGTCCCCAGCGGGACAACTACGAGCAGTACTTC	CASSPQRDNYEQYF
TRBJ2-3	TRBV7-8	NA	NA	TGTGCCAGCAGCTCACACAGGGTCAACCCCACAGATACGCAGTATTTT	CASSSHRVNPTDTQYF
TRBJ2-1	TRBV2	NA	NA	TGTGCCAGCGACAGGAGCCTTAGCGAGCAGTTCTTC	CASDRSLSEQFF
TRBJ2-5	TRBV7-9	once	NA	TGTGCCAGCAGCTTCGGGGAGACCCAGTACTTC	CASSFGETQYF
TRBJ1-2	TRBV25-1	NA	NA	TGTGCCAGCAGTGATAACAGGATGGTATATGGCTACACCTTC	CASSDNRMVYGYTF
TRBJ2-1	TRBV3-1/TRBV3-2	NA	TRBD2	TGTGCCAGCAGCCAAGGTAGCGGGGCTGAGCAGTTCTTC	CASSQGSGAEQFF
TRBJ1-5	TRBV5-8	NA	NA	TGTGCCAGCAGCCCACCCTTTTCCCCGGGAGGGCACCAGCCCCAGCATTTT	CASSPPFSPGGHQPQHF
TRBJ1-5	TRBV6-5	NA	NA	TGTGCCAGCGGAGTGGGGGAGGACAATCAGCCCCAGCATTTT	CASGVGEDNQPQHF
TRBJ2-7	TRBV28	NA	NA	TGTGCCAGCAGGGAGATAACCGGGACTCCAGAGGGGCAGTACTTC	CASREITGTPEGQYF
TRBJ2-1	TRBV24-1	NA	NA	TGTGCCACCAGTGATTCCGACAGGACGCATGAGCAGTTCTTC	CATSDSDRTHEQFF
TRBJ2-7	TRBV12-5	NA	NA	TGTGCTAGTGGTCCACACCTCCCAGGGGATCGGGAGCAGTACTTC	CASGPHLPGDREQYF
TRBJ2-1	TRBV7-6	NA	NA	TGTGCCAGCAGCTTAGACGGGGTGTCTAACAATGAGCAGTTCTTC	CASSLDGVSNNEQFF
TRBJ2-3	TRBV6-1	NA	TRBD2	TGTGCCAGCAGTGAAACTAGCGGGGTTTCGCAGTATTTT	CASSETSGVSQYF
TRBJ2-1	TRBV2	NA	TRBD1	TGTGCCAGCAGCGTTGGACAGGGGGCGCGGAATGAGCAGTTCTTC	CASSVGQGARNEQFF
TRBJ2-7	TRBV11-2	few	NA	TGTGCCAGCAGCTTAGATCGACTCTTATCCTACGAGCAGTACTTC	CASSLDRLLSYEQYF
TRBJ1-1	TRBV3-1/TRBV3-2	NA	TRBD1	TGTGCCAGCAGCCTACGGGACAGGGTTACTGAAGCTTTCTTT	CASSLRDRVTEAFF
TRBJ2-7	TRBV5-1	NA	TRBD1	TGCGCCAGCAGCTGGACAGGGGGGTTCTCCCACGAGCAGTACTTC	CASSWTGGFSHEQYF
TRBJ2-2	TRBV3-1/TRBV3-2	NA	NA	TGTGCCAGCCAACTACAGGGTTACGGGGAGCTGTTTTTT	CASQLQGYGELFF
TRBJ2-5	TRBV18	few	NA	TGTGCCAGCTCACTCGACAGCAGCAAGACCCAGTACTTC	CASSLDSSKTQYF
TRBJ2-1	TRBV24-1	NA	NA	TGTGCCACCAGTCAGGGGAATGAGCAGTTCTTC	CATSQGNEQFF
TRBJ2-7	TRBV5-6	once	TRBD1	TGTGCCAGCAGCTTGGGGCAGGGGGCCGCCTACGAGCAGTACTTC	CASSLGQGAAYEQYF
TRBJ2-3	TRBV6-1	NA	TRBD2	TGTGCCAGCAGTGAATCTTGGCCAGCGGGGGGAAGGTCAGGGGATACGCAGTATTTT	CASSESWPAGGRSGDTQYF
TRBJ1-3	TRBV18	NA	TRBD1	TGTGCCAGCTCACCACCCCAGCGACAGGGAGAAGGTGGAAACACCATATATTTT	CASSPPQRQGEGGNTIYF
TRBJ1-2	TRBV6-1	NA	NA	TGTGCCAGCAGTGAAGGTCGTGGCAGTAACTATGGCTACACCTTC	CASSEGRGSNYGYTF
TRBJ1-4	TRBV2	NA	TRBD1	TGTGCCAGCAGTGAGCGACAGGGAAATGAAAAACTGTTTTTT	CASSERQGNEKLFF
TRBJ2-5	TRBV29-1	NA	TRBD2	TGCAGCGTTCAAGCGGGGGGTGAGACCCAGTACTTC	CSVQAGGETQYF
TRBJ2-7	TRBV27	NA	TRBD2	TGTGCCAGCAGTTTATCTAGCGGGGGAAACGAGCAGTACTTC	CASSLSSGGNEQYF
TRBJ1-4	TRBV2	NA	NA	TGTGCCAGCAAACCGACAGGAGCAACTAATGAAAAACTGTTTTTT	CASKPTGATNEKLFF
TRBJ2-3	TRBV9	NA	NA	TGTGCCAGCAGCGAGGAGGCCACAGATACGCAGTATTTT	CASSEEATDTQYF